This entry concerns a single TCR beta chain. As processed by the authors: Amplification from reference gene primers served as the basis for estimated nucleated cell counts. Sequenced by immunoSEQ multiplex PCR; TCRdb stores in-frame clones only, minus some. V and J calls plus clone size are reproduced from that table; the DNA served to infer D and trimming. Of roughly 100,000 clones listed, roughly 80% were seen once; the top ten hold around 10%. This entry is derived from a study of blood T cell repertoires in COVID-19. Study-wide context: Sites in the United States, Italy and Spain provided acute and convalescent COVID-19 samples. PBMCs, B-cell-depleted T cells, or T cells were the source of the cDNA or gDNA that made up the material.

The V and J ends lost 2 bases and 0 bases respectively, with 3 bases between them. CDR3 length: 13 amino acids. CDR1 MDHEN and CDR2 SYDVKM come from the germline V gene. The sequence was collected from a woman aged 70-85 years with acute or convalescent COVID-19. The chain has TRBV28 and TRBJ2-3; no clear D. Sequenced material: peripheral blood. The CDR3 nucleotides read TGTGCCAGCAGTTTAGGCAGCACAGATACGCAGTATTTT. Amino acids: CASSLGSTDTQYF.